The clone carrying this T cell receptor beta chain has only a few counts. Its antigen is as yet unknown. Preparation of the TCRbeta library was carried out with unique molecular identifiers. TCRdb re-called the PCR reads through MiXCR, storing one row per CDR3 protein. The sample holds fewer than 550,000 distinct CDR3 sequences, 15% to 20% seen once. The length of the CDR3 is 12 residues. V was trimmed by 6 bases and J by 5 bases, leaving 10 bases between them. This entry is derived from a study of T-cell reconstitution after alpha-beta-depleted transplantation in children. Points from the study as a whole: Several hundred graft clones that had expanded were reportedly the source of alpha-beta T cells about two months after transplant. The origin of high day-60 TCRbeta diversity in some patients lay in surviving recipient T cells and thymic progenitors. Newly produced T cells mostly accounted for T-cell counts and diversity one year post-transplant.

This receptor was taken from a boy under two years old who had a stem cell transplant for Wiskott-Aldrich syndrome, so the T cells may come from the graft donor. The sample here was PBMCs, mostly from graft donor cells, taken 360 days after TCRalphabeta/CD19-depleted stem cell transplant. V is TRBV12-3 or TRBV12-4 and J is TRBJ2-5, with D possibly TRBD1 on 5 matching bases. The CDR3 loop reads CASSPWGETQYF. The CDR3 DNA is TGTGCCAGCAGCCCGTGGGGCGAGACCCAGTACTTC.